One and the same sample provided the 23 T cell receptor beta chains below, sequenced in a study of regulatory T cells in long-lasting Graves disease. Described time point: newly diagnosed GD, antithyroid drugs for less than 3 months. From RNA extracted from PBMCs, the TCR library was made. CDR3 regions were amplified by Arm-PCR using iRepertoire HTBI primers to build TCR beta libraries. MiXCR, run by TCRdb on the multiplex PCR reads, gives a single entry per CDR3 protein. This table holds some 500,000 distinct CDR3 sequences, 15% to 20% found once. This sample also belongs to another study, concerning T cells in Graves' hyperthyroidism and ophthalmopathy.

This specimen consisted of peripheral blood mononuclear cells (PBMCs), obtained at new diagnosis, from a patient treated with antithyroid drugs. Receptors were obtained from a woman aged 40-60 years with Graves disease.

Remarks on this clonotype: This may come from a read error, since a much larger clone is one base off. The chain uses TRBV11-3 and TRBJ2-1; 7 bases line up with TRBD1. Germline-derived CDR1 and CDR2 are SGHNT and YENEEA. CDR3 size: 15 residues. CDR3 bases: TGTGCCAGCAGTCCACCCGGGACAGAGGGCAATGGGCAGTTCTTC. Amino acid sequence: CASSPPGTEGNGQFF. The complete variable domain, with remaining parts taken from reference TRBV11-3 and TRBJ2-1, reads EAGVVQSPRYKIIEKKQPVAFWCNPISGHNTLYWYLQNLGQGPELLIRYENEEAVDDSQLPKDRFSAERLKGVDSTLKIQPAELGDSAVYLCASSPPGTEGNGQFFGPGTRLTVL.

In the case of this clonotype: This likely reflects a read error, since a far larger clone is one base away. The CDR3 carries no conserved terminal phenylalanine or tryptophan, so it likely arises from a read error. The rearrangement joins TRBV11-2 to TRBJ1-1; 8 nucleotides align to TRBD1. Trimming cost V 2 bases and J 5 bases; bases outside gene matches: 7. CDR1 SGHAT and CDR2 FQNNGV come from the germline V gene. This CDR3 contains 15 residues. CDR3 loop: CASSLRGTGGTEAFL. The CDR3, as DNA: TGTGCCAGCAGCTTAAGGGGGACAGGAGGAACTGAAGCTTTCCTT.

The rearrangement uses TRBV7-2 and TRBJ1-6, with D uncertain. Trimming took off 3 bases at V and 8 bases at J, with 11 bases between the two ends. The germline V gene has CDR1 SGHTA and CDR2 FQGNSA. The CDR3 has 14 residues. The CDR3, as DNA: TGTGCCAGCAGCTTCCGCAGCGGAGATTCACCCCTCCACTTT. Translated, it gives CASSFRSGDSPLHF.

Concerning this clonotype itself: A junction end diverges from the germline sequence, so it may reflect a read error. The rearrangement joins TRBV2 to TRBJ1-5, with 7 bases matching TRBD1. This CDR3 comprises 15 residues. The germline gives CDR1 SNHLY, CDR2 FYNNEI. DNA for the CDR3: TGTGCCAGCAGAGCCGGGACAGATAGCAATCAGCCCCGGCATTTT. Translated, it gives CASRAGTDSNQPRHF.

This clonotype was seen many times. The chain is built from TRBV6-1 and TRBJ2-3; 9 bases align to TRBD2. V lost 6 bases to trimming and J lost 8 bases; unmatched junction nucleotides: 12. Germline assignment: CDR1 MNHNS and CDR2 SASEGT. This CDR3 contains 15 residues. The CDR3 reads CASSTKPGLASTQYF. The DNA for the CDR3 is TGTGCCAGCAGCACCAAACCCGGACTAGCGTCTACGCAGTATTTT.

This chain uses TRBV12-3 or TRBV12-4 with TRBJ2-7; 8 nucleotides line up with TRBD2. The CDR3 extends over 15 amino acids. V dropped 7 bases and J dropped 3; count of bases not matched to a gene: 11. The CDR3 DNA sequence: TGTGCCAGCACCACTCAGCGGGCGGGGGGCTACGAGCAGTACTTC. Protein sequence: CASTTQRAGGYEQYF.

This clonotype was recorded many times. The rearrangement joins TRBV19 to TRBJ1-1; D is unresolved. V was shortened by 8 bases and J by 1 base, with 8 bases between the two germline ends. Germline CDR1 reads LNHDA; CDR2 reads SQIVND (reference sequence). The CDR3 contains 12 residues. CDR3 in amino acids: CASSKGNTEAFF. CDR3 bases: TGTGCCAGTTCAAAGGGGAACACTGAAGCTTTCTTT. The variable domain in full, completed from reference TRBV19 and TRBJ1-1, reads DGGITQSPKYLFRKEGQNVTLSCEQNLNHDAMYWYRQDPGQGLRLIYYSQIVNDFQKGDIAEGYSVSREKKESFPLTVTSAQKNPTAFYLCASSKGNTEAFFGQGTRLTVV.

This clonotype was seen at least ten times. V is TRBV11-2 and J is TRBJ1-2; a possible D gene is TRBD1 (5 bases). Germline CDR1 reads SGHAT; CDR2 reads FQNNGV. The germline V and J ends were trimmed by 0 bases and 6 bases, with 14 bases remaining between them. The CDR3 loop spans 15 amino acids. The DNA for the CDR3 is TGTGCCAGCAGCTTAGATCTCAGGGCGTTGGATGGCTACACCTTC. Translating it yields CASSLDLRALDGYTF.

The chain combines TRBV4-1 with TRBJ1-5; TRBD1 is a possible D gene (6 bases). V lost 4 bases, J lost 7 bases, and 17 bases lay in between. This CDR3 is built from 15 residues. Germline assignment: CDR1 MGHRA and CDR2 YSYEKL. Here the CDR3 reads CASSRSRGDRQPQHF. DNA of the CDR3: TGCGCCAGCAGCCGTAGCAGGGGAGATCGCCAGCCCCAGCATTTT.

This clonotype has a handful of counts. J is TRBJ1-4 and V is TRBV5-6; TRBD1 is a possible D gene (5 bases). The CDR3 totals 18 residues. Germline lookup yields CDR1 SGHDT and CDR2 YYEEEE. V lost 3 bases, J lost 0 bases, and 18 bases lay in between. The CDR3 is CASSSREEGSATNEKLFF. In DNA form, the CDR3 reads TGTGCCAGCAGCTCGCGAGAGGAGGGGAGTGCAACTAATGAAAAACTGTTTTTT.

The rearrangement uses TRBV5-1 and TRBJ2-5; perhaps TRBD2 as D (5 bases). Germline V CDR1 and CDR2: SGHRS, YFSETQ. The CDR3 covers 13 residues. The V end lost 0 bases, the J end lost 4 bases, and 7 bases lay between the germline ends. Written as DNA, the CDR3 is TGCGCCAGCAGCTTGGCTAGCCCAGAGACCCAGTACTTC. Its translation: CASSLASPETQYF.

This clonotype was observed many times. V and J are TRBV2 and TRBJ1-1; 9 positions agree with TRBD1. Germline trimming cut 6 bases from V and 11 bases from J; bases unmatched to any gene: 7. The CDR3 runs 12 residues. The germline V gene encodes CDR1 SNHLY and CDR2 FYNNEI. The CDR3 DNA is TGTGCCAGCAGCAACCGGGACAGGGCCGCTTTCTTT. Translation gives CASSNRDRAAFF.

This clonotype was observed at least ten times. V gene TRBV27 combines with J gene TRBJ2-1; maybe TRBD2 (5 bases). The CDR3 spans 13 residues. V dropped 2 bases and J dropped 10 bases, with 12 bases sitting between them. Germline assignment: CDR1 MNHEY and CDR2 SMNVEV (reference sequence). The CDR3 DNA sequence: TGTGCCAGCAGTTTACTTCTAGCATACGAGCAGTTCTTC. Protein: CASSLLLAYEQFF.

This clonotype came up many times. The chain carries TRBV10-1 and TRBJ2-1; D is unclear. The CDR3 has 13 amino acids. V lost 6 bases, J lost 6 bases, and 12 bases lay in between. Germline values: CDR1 WNHNN, CDR2 SYGVQD (reference sequence). CDR3 coding DNA: TGCGCCAGCAGACCGGAGAATGGCAATGAGCAGTTCTTC. It encodes CASRPENGNEQFF.

The chain combines TRBV5-1 with TRBJ2-1; D perhaps matches TRBD1 (6 bases). V was clipped by 5 bases and J by 5 bases, with 11 bases between them. Germline values: CDR1 SGHRS, CDR2 YFSETQ. This CDR3 has 13 residues. DNA of the CDR3: TGCGCCAGCAGAGGGGACAACGACAATGAGCAGTTCTTC. Translating gives CASRGDNDNEQFF.

The CDR3 DNA is TGTGCCAGCAGGAGCCGGGAGGGTCTTCTTTCCCCGCGCGGCTACACCTTC. Translating gives CASRSREGLLSPRGYTF. The gene calls are TRBV28 and TRBJ1-2, with D unresolved. The CDR3 has 17 residues. Looked up from germline, CDR1 is MDHEN and CDR2 is SYDVKM. V was trimmed by 6 bases and J by 8 bases, leaving 28 bases between them.

This chain joins TRBV30 and TRBJ1-4; a weak D match, TRBD1 (5 bases). The ends were cut back, 0 bases at V and 7 bases at J, with 12 bases in the middle. Germline V gene lookup returns CDR1 GTSNPN and CDR2 SVGIG (reference sequence). CDR3 length: 14 residues. The CDR3 sequence is CAWSVKGSGEKLFF. CDR3 coding DNA: TGTGCCTGGAGTGTCAAGGGGTCAGGTGAAAAACTGTTTTTT.

In this sample, this clonotype turned up many times. The chain combines TRBV12-3 or TRBV12-4 with TRBJ2-3, with 7 bases fitting TRBD1. V lost 1 base to trimming and J lost 2 bases; unmatched junction nucleotides: 3. The CDR3 length is 15 residues. The CDR3 loop is CASSLGTGPTDTQYF. The CDR3 region has the DNA TGTGCCAGCAGTTTAGGGACAGGACCCACAGATACGCAGTATTTT.

This clonotype was detected many times. This chain connects TRBV20-1 to TRBJ2-7, with 8 bases matching TRBD1. The junction had 6 bases not matched to a gene; V was cut back by 2 bases and J by 3 bases. The CDR3 is 14 residues long. Germline CDR1 and CDR2: DFQATT and SNEGSKA (reference sequence). CDR3 sequence: CSARSGQGFYEQYF. CDR3 nucleotide sequence: TGCAGTGCTAGATCAGGACAGGGATTCTACGAGCAGTACTTC.

The chain uses TRBV4-1 and TRBJ2-7; D may be TRBD1 (6 bases). There are 14 residues in the CDR3. Trimming left V 4 bases short and J 3 bases short, with 13 bases between. CDR1 and CDR2 (germline): MGHRA, YSYEKL. CDR3 protein: CASSRDRSFYEQYF. CDR3 nucleotides: TGCGCCAGCAGCCGAGACAGGTCCTTCTACGAGCAGTACTTC.

This clonotype occurred a few times. This chain connects TRBV2 to TRBJ1-6, with D unclear. The CDR3 is 16 residues long. Germline V gene data show CDR1 as SNHLY and CDR2 as FYNNEI. DNA of the CDR3: TGTGCGGGAGCCCCCCGGGTAGTGTCCTATAATTCACCCCTCCACTTT. Translating it yields CAGAPRVVSYNSPLHF.

CDR3 DNA sequence: TGTGCCTGGAGTGTGGGGACAGGGGAGACCCAGTACTTC. This gives the protein CAWSVGTGETQYF. V gene TRBV30 combines with J gene TRBJ2-5; 9 bases fit TRBD1. The J segment lost 5 bases and the V segment lost 0 bases, leaving 1 base of the junction unmatched. Germline-derived CDR1 and CDR2 are GTSNPN and SVGIG (reference sequence). The CDR3 consists of 13 residues.

This clonotype was counted at least ten times. The DNA for the CDR3 is TGTGCCAGCAGCCCCCACGTACAGAGCCTTAACTATGGCTACACCTTC. Encoded protein: CASSPHVQSLNYGYTF. The rearrangement links TRBV7-8 to TRBJ1-2; D unclear. The CDR3 consists of 16 residues. V was trimmed by 5 bases and J by 1 base, leaving 17 bases between them. CDR1 and CDR2 from the germline V gene are SGHVS and FQNEAQ.